Described below is a single T cell receptor beta chain sequence and its context. No antigen is known for it. These data are taken from a study of T cell repertoires in ileal Crohn's disease. Study as a whole: Every patient was operated on for stricturing (about 60%) or penetrating (around 40%) complications.

TCRdb keeps only in-frame clones here, not all; method: immunoSEQ multiplex PCR. This sample has about 11,000 clones, with 75% to 85% found just once. Study-wide results and limits: Compared with non-smokers, active smokers at surgery showed more clonal expansions. Postoperative endoscopy occurred within one year, median around 6.6 months. Endoscopic recurrence occurred in every patient whose clonality exceeded 26.8%.

Documented time point: neoterminal ileum biopsy at postoperative endoscopy, about 6 months after surgery. This CDR3 has 16 residues. Trimming cost V 4 bases and J 5 bases; bases outside gene matches: 13. Per the germline V gene, CDR1 is PRHDT and CDR2 is FYEKMQ (reference sequence). The chain uses TRBV13 and TRBJ2-7, with 8 bases identical to TRBD2. Input material: ileal tissue. This receptor was identified in an adult with Crohn's disease. CDR3 nucleotide sequence: TGTGCCAGCAGCTATAGGGGGAGACTAGCGTCCCACGAGCAGTACTTC. Translated: CASSYRGRLASHEQYF. The variable domain in full, with the rest retrieved from reference TRBV13 and TRBJ2-7, is AAGVIQSPRHLIKEKRETATLKCYPIPRHDTVYWYQQGPGQDPQFLISFYEKMQSDKGSIPDRFSAQQFSDYHSELNMSSLELGDSALYFCASSYRGRLASHEQYFGPGTRLTVT.